The sequence of this T cell receptor (beta chain) was determined in a study of PD-L1 blockade in urothelial cancer. Overall study context: Patients started atezolizumab in about 2014, 1,200 mg intravenously every 3 weeks. Study-wide results and caveats: At 3 weeks on treatment, tumor-associated clones expanded more with durable benefit.

Points on this clone: Its antigen is undetermined.

TCRdb's copy holds only in-frame clones and misses some; the assay was immunoSEQ multiplex PCR. The sample holds about 55,000 clones, 77% seen once. Germline V CDR1 and CDR2: SGHDN, FVKESK. CDR3 size: 14 residues. J was trimmed by 1 base and V by 4 bases; bases with no gene match: 4. Patients' urothelial carcinoma was locally advanced or metastatic. V usage is TRBV14 and J usage is TRBJ2-7, with 7 nucleotides matching TRBD2. The receptor was derived from an older man with urothelial cancer. The sequenced sample was PBMCs, obtained around atezolizumab (anti-PD-L1) treatment. CDR3 in amino acids: CASSRGGLSYEQYF. As DNA, the CDR3 is TGTGCCAGCAGCCGGGGGGGTCTGTCCTACGAGCAGTACTTC.